Below, 22 T cell receptor beta chains from the same sample are listed, as sequenced in a study of blood T cell repertoires in COVID-19. Sequencing used immunoSEQ multiplex PCR; TCRdb keeps in-frame clones, though not all of them. This table holds some 150,000 clones, 70% to 90% found once. Sequenced material: peripheral blood. These receptors originate from a woman aged 70-85 years with acute or convalescent COVID-19.

In DNA form, the CDR3 reads TGTGCCAGCACCACGCGGTCGAACACTGAAGCTTTCTTT. It is translated as CASTTRSNTEAFF. This chain uses TRBV6-5 with TRBJ1-1; D not resolved. Germline V CDR1 and CDR2: MNHEY, SVGAGI. CDR3 length equals 13 residues. V dropped 7 bases and J dropped 1 base, with 10 bases sitting between them.

The chain links TRBV28 to TRBJ2-5, with D maybe TRBD2 (5 bases). V was cut by 6 bases and J by 1 base, with 12 bases left in between. CDR1 is MDHEN and CDR2 is SYDVKM in the germline V gene. The CDR3 extends over 14 amino acids. The CDR3 is CASRAGIVQETQYF. CDR3 nucleotide sequence: TGTGCCAGCAGGGCCGGGATAGTCCAAGAGACCCAGTACTTC.

The chain is built from TRBV27 and TRBJ2-7; 10 bases are shared with TRBD1. After removal of 8 bases from V and 11 bases from J, the junction contained 6 bases not matched to a gene. The length of the CDR3 is 11 residues. Per germline, CDR1 MNHEY and CDR2 SMNVEV (reference sequence). For the CDR3, the DNA is TGTGCCAGCGGGACAGGGGCACGGGAGTACGTC. Translated, it gives CASGTGAREYV.

The V and J genes are TRBV12-3 or TRBV12-4 and TRBJ2-1; D is undetermined. CDR3 size: 12 residues. V gave up 4 bases and J gave up 7 bases, with 8 bases separating them. Written as DNA, the CDR3 is TGTGCCAGCAGTTCCTCCACAAATGAGCAGTTCTTC. As protein: CASSSSTNEQFF.

The chain uses TRBV4-2 and TRBJ1-1, with unresolved D. Per germline, CDR1 LGHNA and CDR2 YNFKEQ. This CDR3 contains 14 residues. Trimming left V 1 base short and J 1 base short, with 7 bases between. CDR3 region: CASSQGSRNTEAFF. CDR3 nucleotide sequence: TGTGCCAGCAGCCAAGGAAGCCGGAACACTGAAGCTTTCTTT.

This chain connects TRBV6-4 to TRBJ1-5; D gene uncertain. This CDR3 is built from 12 residues. CDR1 and CDR2 from the germline V gene are MRHNA and SNTAGT. V lost 1 base and J lost 9, with 7 bases in between. The CDR3: CASSDWATPQHF. DNA for the CDR3: TGTGCCAGCAGTGACTGGGCAACGCCCCAGCATTTT.

The chain is built from TRBV27 and TRBJ1-2; 10 bases are shared with TRBD1. Germline assignment: CDR1 MNHEY and CDR2 SMNVEV (reference sequence). CDR3 length equals 15 residues. V lost 5 bases, J lost 5 bases, and 8 bases stayed unmatched. CDR3 residues: CASSARQGAQYGYTF. CDR3 nucleotides: TGTGCCAGCAGTGCCAGACAGGGGGCGCAGTATGGCTACACCTTC.

J is TRBJ2-3 and V is TRBV28, with 12 bases fitting TRBD2. The CDR3 loop spans 12 amino acids. The V gene's germline CDR1 is MDHEN and CDR2 SYDVKM. With 3 bases clipped from V and 14 bases from J, the junction kept 3 bases outside the gene matches. CDR3 nucleotides: TGTGCCAGCAGTTTGACTAGCGGGGGTCGGTATTTT. Its translation: CASSLTSGGRYF. Variable domain in full (rest from reference TRBV28 and TRBJ2-3): DVKVTQSSRYLVKRTGEKVFLECVQDMDHENMFWYRQDPGLGLRLIYFSYDVKMKEKGDIPEGYSVSREKKERFSLILESASTNQTSMYLCASSLTSGGRYFGPGTRLTVL.

V gene TRBV4-2 combines with J gene TRBJ2-3; TRBD2 matches at 10 bases. Germline trimming cut 1 base from V and 6 bases from J; bases unmatched to any gene: 10. This CDR3 contains 17 residues. From germline, CDR1 is LGHNA and CDR2 YNFKEQ. The CDR3 region has the DNA TGTGCCAGCAGCCAAGGCGTAGCGGGGGGTTGGGGGGATACGCAGTATTTT. It translates to CASSQGVAGGWGDTQYF.

This sequence joins TRBV30 and TRBJ2-7; the match to TRBD1 covers 10 bases. This CDR3 is 14 amino acids long. Germline V lookup: CDR1 GTSNPN, CDR2 SVGIG (reference sequence). This CDR3 reads CAARGQGVFYEQYF. The CDR3 DNA reads TGTGCTGCCCGAGGACAGGGGGTTTTCTACGAGCAGTACTTC.

This sequence joins TRBV19 and TRBJ2-2; tentatively, D is TRBD2 (7 bases). The germline V gene has CDR1 LNHDA and CDR2 SQIVND (reference sequence). The CDR3 totals 17 residues. The V end was cut by 1 base, the J end by 6 bases, with 18 bases between. The CDR3 region is CASSIGERGAKAGELFF. The DNA of the CDR3 is TGTGCCAGTAGTATAGGGGAACGGGGGGCCAAGGCCGGGGAGCTGTTTTTT.

The chain carries TRBV3-1 (or the pseudogene TRBV3-2) and TRBJ1-2, with 9 positions matching TRBD1. CDR1 LGHDT and CDR2 YNNKEL come from the germline V gene (reference sequence). V lost 4 bases to trimming and J lost 7 bases; unmatched junction nucleotides: 7. The CDR3 covers 14 residues. The CDR3: CASSLGQGMGGYTF. CDR3 coding DNA: TGTGCCAGCAGCCTAGGACAGGGGATGGGTGGCTACACCTTC.

This chain links TRBV28 with TRBJ1-4; 7 bases map to TRBD1. The trim removed 6 bases at V and 11 bases at J, leaving 12 bases unmatched. CDR1 is MDHEN and CDR2 is SYDVKM in the germline V gene. This CDR3 contains 14 residues. This chain's CDR3 is CASSPSETGRKLFF. The CDR3 DNA reads as TGTGCCAGCAGCCCCTCAGAGACAGGGAGGAAACTGTTTTTT.

The chain combines TRBV4-1 with TRBJ2-3; 9 bases align to TRBD1. Trimming cost V 0 bases and J 3 bases; bases outside gene matches: 19. The CDR3 totals 21 residues. Germline CDR1 and CDR2: MGHRA and YSYEKL. Here the CDR3 reads CASSQEYHRFTGGQGTDTQYF. The CDR3 DNA is TGCGCCAGCAGCCAAGAGTACCACCGGTTTACAGGGGGCCAGGGGACAGATACGCAGTATTTT.

This chain links TRBV21-1 with TRBJ2-7; the D call in the table, TRBD1, was not verified against the DNA. TRBV21-1 is given as a pseudogene. The CDR3 contains 17 residues. CDR3 DNA: TGTGCCAGCAGCAAAGTTCGGTTCCAGGGATGGTTGTGCGAGCAGTACGTC. It specifies CASSKVRFQGWLCEQYV.

The rearrangement joins TRBV6-2 or TRBV6-3 to TRBJ1-1, with D uncertain. The CDR3 sequence is 14 residues long. Germline V gives CDR1 MNHEY, CDR2 SVGEGT. Trimming removed 5 bases at V and 1 base at J, with 11 bases between. CDR3 nucleotide sequence: TGTGCCAGCAGTGATTATGGAGGGAACACTGAAGCTTTCTTT. It specifies CASSDYGGNTEAFF.

The chain joins TRBV6-1 to TRBJ1-1; weak D call: TRBD1 (5 bases). V dropped 2 bases and J dropped 11 bases, with 9 bases sitting between them. Germline loops: CDR1 MNHNS, CDR2 SASEGT. This CDR3 is 11 amino acids long. The CDR3 DNA is TGTGCCAGCAGTGAACAGGGTTATGCTTTCTTT. It is translated as CASSEQGYAFF.

V and J are TRBV12-3 or TRBV12-4 and TRBJ1-1, with no clear D. The ends were cut back, 7 bases at V and 4 bases at J, with 13 bases in the middle. The CDR3 is 13 residues long. CDR3: CASNTESFTEAFF. The CDR3 DNA follows: TGTGCCAGCAACACAGAATCCTTCACTGAAGCTTTCTTT.

The rearrangement links TRBV27 to TRBJ2-3, with TRBD2 matching 13 bases. The CDR3 sequence is 15 residues long. Germline V gene sequence: CDR1 MNHEY, CDR2 SMNVEV (reference sequence). With 3 bases clipped from V and 4 bases from J, the junction kept 1 base outside the gene matches. Here the CDR3 DNA reads TGTGCCAGCAGTTTCGGGACTAGCGGGGCAGATACGCAGTATTTT. Translation gives CASSFGTSGADTQYF.

V and J are TRBV9 and TRBJ1-1, with a weak D call TRBD1 (5 bases). CDR1 and CDR2 (germline): SGDLS, YYNGEE. The CDR3 length is 18 residues. The V end was cut by 3 bases, the J end by 1 base, with 22 bases between. In nucleotides, the CDR3 is TGTGCCAGCAGCGATACCGGGGGGGGATCTCCCAAGAACACTGAAGCTTTCTTT. Translated: CASSDTGGGSPKNTEAFF.

The chain carries TRBV4-2 and TRBJ2-3; 14 bases line up with TRBD2. V lost 4 bases to trimming and J lost 2 bases; unmatched junction nucleotides: 11. The CDR3 has 19 residues. Per germline, CDR1 LGHNA and CDR2 YNFKEQ. The CDR3 nucleotides read TGTGCCAGCAGCCCACGGACTAGCGGGGGGCTCCCATCCACAGATACGCAGTATTTT. This encodes CASSPRTSGGLPSTDTQYF.

This clone was picked up one time. The rearrangement links TRBV5-1 to TRBJ2-1; possible D gene TRBD1, 6 bases. V was cut by 8 bases and J by 1 base, with 16 bases left in between. From germline, CDR1 is SGHRS and CDR2 YFSETQ. CDR3 length equals 15 residues. The CDR3 coding sequence is TGCGCCAGTTCAAACAGGGTCAGTTCCTACAATGAGCAGTTCTTC. As protein: CASSNRVSSYNEQFF.